Listed below are T cell receptor beta chains from one sample, sequenced in a study of shared clonotypes between healthy human individuals. Some clones are missing from TCRdb's copy, which holds only in-frame ones; the method was immunoSEQ multiplex PCR. The sample includes over a million clones, approximately 96% of them seen just once. Material for sequencing was naive CD4+ T cells sorted from blood. The receptors were gathered from a man aged 25 to 40 in good health. Both conserved end residues are trimmed from each CDR3.

CDR3	J	V
ASSLRYEKLF	TRBJ1-4	TRBV28
ATAGGPADTQY	TRBJ2-3	TRBV10-3
ASRTNTGELF	TRBJ2-2	TRBV28
ASSIIVRGNTGELF	TRBJ2-2	TRBV7-8
ASRIARDYGYT	TRBJ1-2	TRBV6-1
ATSRDRSGRGEQY	TRBJ2-7	TRBV15
ASSSPDGQDTQY	TRBJ2-3	TRBV5-1
ASSVTGGRAGNTGELF	TRBJ2-2	TRBV9
ASSFEREWGTQY	TRBJ2-5	TRBV28
ASTSSNTEAF	TRBJ1-1	TRBV5-1
ASGLVGRNTIY	TRBJ1-3	TRBV12-5
ASSGTREF	TRBJ2-1	TRBV27
SVEQDSLRYYNEQF	TRBJ2-1	TRBV29-1
ASSLLKGRETQY	TRBJ2-5	TRBV5-8
ASSFEAGGYNEQF	TRBJ2-1	TRBV11-2
SVEERQGSYEQY	TRBJ2-7	TRBV29-1
ASTMGVGYT	TRBJ1-2	TRBV2
ASSATGAHGYT	TRBJ1-2	TRBV27
ASSPRTGGVENTEAF	TRBJ1-1	TRBV7-9
ASSLAGQDPTGELF	TRBJ2-2	TRBV5-4
ASSLGGKITLTNYGYT	TRBJ1-2	TRBV5-1
ASSSRTASYEQY	TRBJ2-7	TRBV5-1
ASSTFSEIQETQY	TRBJ2-5	TRBV6-1
ASRPLTGDPDTQY	TRBJ2-3	TRBV10-2
ASSPRDRGGEKLF	TRBJ1-4	TRBV9
ASSLPKNGELF	TRBJ2-2	TRBV5-4
ASSLRPEREQY	TRBJ2-7	TRBV9
ASSSPSGSNTGELF	TRBJ2-2	TRBV28
ASRQGGSYNEQF	TRBJ2-1	TRBV6-5
ASSLGQGLPAGEKLF	TRBJ1-4	TRBV5-4
ASSLGGVSGVLYNEQF	TRBJ2-1	TRBV5-1
ASSFMDRVGEQY	TRBJ2-7	TRBV27
ASSLGGPDEQY	TRBJ2-7	TRBV5-1
ASSSSGPPGETQY	TRBJ2-5	TRBV18
ASSLVGLPYNEQF	TRBJ2-1	TRBV5-1
ASTANYNEQF	TRBJ2-1	TRBV28
ASSLATEQY	TRBJ2-7	TRBV7-2
ASSQDYSGRPYNEQF	TRBJ2-1	TRBV4-1
ASSLVSAASGNTIY	TRBJ1-3	TRBV5-6
ASSLSPGPYEQY	TRBJ2-7	TRBV7-3
ASFRPTVGGELF	TRBJ2-2	TRBV28
ASSLVAGGPLNEQF	TRBJ2-1	TRBV7-2
ASSQATDRIEKLF	TRBJ1-4	TRBV4-3
ASSQSGSQQETQY	TRBJ2-5	TRBV18
ASAHAGLAGVQSTDTQY	TRBJ2-3	TRBV2
ASSDRTGGEGYT	TRBJ1-2	TRBV5-5
ASSLERYNEQF	TRBJ2-1	TRBV5-5
ASSIYTGELF	TRBJ2-2	TRBV2
ATSRDRTEPSF	TRBJ1-4	TRBV15
ASSVAVGTNEKLF	TRBJ1-4	TRBV9
ASSFTPGQGAAEQY	TRBJ2-7	TRBV28
ASGLGGADTQY	TRBJ2-3	TRBV12-5
ASSRTGYNEQF	TRBJ2-1	TRBV2